This TCR beta chain was observed in a study of blood T cells in healthy people across ages. The study isolated at least 7 million PBMCs from each sample. The CDR3 contains 11 residues. Germline V CDR1 and CDR2: SGHTA, FQGTGA. V lost 5 bases and J lost 8, with 9 bases in between. Concerning this clonotype: Its cognate antigen is unknown.

Combining a sample-barcoded 5' primer with a J-beta primer mix, a second PCR ran for roughly 7 to 12 cycles. TCRdb fed the 5' RACE reads into MiXCR, producing one record per CDR3 protein. Counted here are 630,000 or so distinct CDR3 sequences, about 28% occurring once; the ten biggest clones make up around 16%. Study results and caveats: Considered underestimates were the diversity estimates obtained from one million T cells.

This chain joins TRBV7-3 and TRBJ1-1; perhaps TRBD1 as D (6 bases). Sequencing input: blood. This sequence originates from an elderly woman in good health. The CDR3 nucleotides are TGTGCCAGCAGCCAGGACAGAGAAGCTTTCTTT. Protein sequence: CASSQDREAFF.